Following are 23 T cell receptor beta chains from one sample sequenced in a study of blood T cells in healthy people across ages. Then a second PCR, running roughly 7 to 11 cycles, was carried out with a sample-barcoded 5' primer and a J-beta primer mix. TCRdb reprocessed the 5' RACE reads with MiXCR, giving one entry per CDR3 protein. The sample has roughly 1,800,000 distinct CDR3 sequences; around half are singletons. Sequencing was done on a sample of blood. The receptors here all came from a woman aged 40 to 50 in good health.

This clonotype was detected only a few times. V gene TRBV29-1 combines with J gene TRBJ2-1; D unclear. The V end was cut by 2 bases, the J end by 0 bases, with 8 bases between. Germline-derived CDR1 and CDR2 are SQVTM and ANQGSEA. This CDR3 contains 14 residues. The CDR3 coding sequence is TGCAGCGTTGAACCCAAAAGCTCCTACAATGAGCAGTTCTTC. This encodes CSVEPKSSYNEQFF.

There are a few counts of this clonotype. The chain carries TRBV29-1 and TRBJ2-3; 7 bases match TRBD1. The CDR3 covers 15 residues. Trimming took 6 bases from V and 3 from J; bases not matched to a gene: 12. Germline lookup yields CDR1 SQVTM and CDR2 ANQGSEA. The DNA for the CDR3 is TGCAGCGTCCTCCGACAGGGCGGTGTGACAGATACGCAGTATTTT. Translating gives CSVLRQGGVTDTQYF.

This sequence joins TRBV2 and TRBJ2-1; D not certain. The end of the DNA is better explained by TRBJ2-7, so the J call may be wrong. The germline CDR1 and CDR2 sequences are SNHLY and FYNNEI. This CDR3 has 15 residues. CDR3 nucleotide sequence: TGTGCCAGCAGTGAAGTGGGAAGCTCCTACAATGAGCAGTACTTC. Amino acid sequence: CASSEVGSSYNEQYF.

This clonotype appeared a few times. The chain recombines TRBV19 with TRBJ2-1, with 7 bases matching TRBD1. The CDR3 length is 13 residues. The V segment lost 7 bases and the J segment 2 bases; nucleotides outside the gene matches: 2. Germline loops: CDR1 LNHDA, CDR2 SQIVND (reference sequence). The DNA of the CDR3 is TGTGCCAGTACCGGGACAGCCTACAATGAGCAGTTCTTC. The encoded protein is CASTGTAYNEQFF.

The chain carries TRBV20-1 and TRBJ2-5, with D possibly matching TRBD1 (6 bases). Trimming removed 5 bases from V and 4 bases from J, with 11 bases in between. Germline V gives CDR1 DFQATT, CDR2 SNEGSKA (reference sequence). The CDR3 extends over 12 amino acids. CDR3 sequence (DNA): TGCAGTGCTTACAGGGTCGTAGAGACCCAGTACTTC. Translating it yields CSAYRVVETQYF.

V is TRBV7-2 and J is TRBJ2-4; either TRBD1 or TRBD2 may supply D (7 bases each). The CDR3 sequence is 15 residues long. Between the trimmed V and J ends, which lost 2 bases and 9 bases, there was a span of 17 bases. Per germline, CDR1 SGHTA and CDR2 FQGNSA. CDR3 sequence: CASSLSQSRGGIQYF. The CDR3 DNA reads as TGTGCCAGCAGCTTATCCCAATCCAGGGGGGGCATTCAGTACTTC.

With regard to this clonotype: No DNA is shown, since the ends of the CDR3 on it are uncertain; the CDR3 is the one TCRdb lists. This chain links TRBV12-3 or TRBV12-4 with TRBJ2-5; TRBD1, the D gene given by the table, was not confirmed from the DNA. The CDR3 spans 14 residues, counting both ends. The CDR3 is CASRFWRGVDEQYF.

The V and J genes are TRBV7-9 and TRBJ2-1; 7 positions agree with TRBD2. Trimming removed 5 bases from V and 7 bases from J; junction bases left unmatched: 14. Germline CDR1 reads SEHNR; CDR2 reads FQNEAQ (reference sequence). The CDR3 totals 16 residues. CDR3 in amino acids: CASSLSRRGLDNEQFF. CDR3 nucleotides: TGTGCCAGCAGCCTCTCCCGGCGGGGGTTGGATAATGAGCAGTTCTTC.

This clonotype was seen a few times. The CDR3 region has the DNA TGTGCCAGCAGTTACTCTTCCGTAATACAAGAGACCCAGTACTTC. It yields the protein CASSYSSVIQETQYF. V is TRBV6-5 and J is TRBJ2-5; no clear D gene. CDR1 and CDR2 from the germline V gene are MNHEY and SVGAGI. The length of the CDR3 is 15 residues. V was clipped by 0 bases and J by 2 bases, with 10 bases between them.

The sample holds a few counts of this clonotype. The rearrangement uses TRBV7-3 and TRBJ2-1; the D call may be TRBD1 or TRBD2 (6 bases each). V was trimmed by 5 bases and J by 10 bases, leaving 15 bases between them. Germline V gene sequence: CDR1 SGHTA, CDR2 FQGTGA. There are 13 residues in the CDR3. This CDR3 reads CASSKGGQREQFF. CDR3 sequence (DNA): TGTGCCAGCAGCAAAGGGGGGCAAAGGGAGCAGTTCTTC.

DNA for the CDR3: TGTGCCAGCACCCGCGAGTCAGGAGGTAGAGGCTACACCTTC. Translated: CASTRESGGRGYTF. The J gene is TRBJ1-2, the V gene TRBV28; D is ambiguous. V lost 7 bases and J lost 8, with 20 bases in between. CDR3 length: 14 residues. The V gene's germline CDR1 is MDHEN and CDR2 SYDVKM.

This clonotype was detected a few times. V is TRBV25-1 and J is TRBJ1-6; no reliable D call. Germline CDR1 MGHDK, CDR2 SYGVNS. The CDR3 totals 13 residues. Trimming shortened V by 5 bases and J by 4 bases, and 6 bases separated the two germline ends. Here the CDR3 DNA reads TGTGCCAGCAGTAGGGATTATAATTCACCCCTCCACTTT. Amino acids: CASSRDYNSPLHF.

The chain links TRBV4-3 to TRBJ1-2, with D unclear. Per germline, CDR1 LGHNA and CDR2 YSLEER. CDR3 length: 14 residues. Trimming removed 0 bases from V and 1 base from J, with 6 bases in between. The CDR3 DNA follows: TGCGCCAGCAGCCAAGATAAAAATAACTATGGCTACACCTTC. Its translation: CASSQDKNNYGYTF.

The gene calls are TRBV20-1 and TRBJ1-4, with a possible D match to TRBD1 (5 bases). Trimming stripped 3 bases from V and 2 bases from J, with 7 bases between. CDR3 size: 13 residues. Per germline, CDR1 DFQATT and CDR2 SNEGSKA (reference sequence). CDR3 sequence (DNA): TGCAGTGCTAGCGGGGGGACTAATGAAAAACTGTTTTTT. It specifies CSASGGTNEKLFF.

The chain recombines TRBV7-2 with TRBJ2-7; no clear D gene. The DNA matches TRBJ2-5 better at its end, which makes the J call doubtful. The germline V gene has CDR1 SGHTA and CDR2 FQGNSA. The CDR3 is 14 residues long. The CDR3 sequence is CASSLSRVEETQYF. The CDR3 DNA reads TGTGCCAGCAGCTTATCACGGGTAGAGGAGACCCAGTACTTC.

The chain employs TRBV6-2 or TRBV6-3 and TRBJ2-7; TRBD2 is a possible D gene (5 bases). The last part of the DNA fits TRBJ2-5 better; the J call may be wrong. Germline CDR1 reads MNHEY; CDR2 reads SVGEGT. CDR3 size: 14 residues. CDR3 coding DNA: TGTGCCAGCAGTTACCTCACTAGAGAAGGGACCCAGTACTTC. Translated, it gives CASSYLTREGTQYF.

On this clonotype itself: This sequence may be a read error, since a much larger clone differs from it by one base. Here the CDR3 reads CASSLNWGTQYF. The DNA for the CDR3 is TGTGCCAGCAGTTTAAACTGGGGGACCCAGTACTTC. The J gene is TRBJ2-5, the V gene TRBV28, with D hard to call. CDR3 length equals 12 residues. The germline V gene has CDR1 MDHEN and CDR2 SYDVKM. V gave up 2 bases and J gave up 7 bases, with 8 bases separating them.

The rearrangement links TRBV20-1 to TRBJ2-7; TRBD2 matches at 7 bases. The J call may be wrong; the DNA end is better matched by TRBJ2-5. The CDR3 contains 14 residues. In germline, CDR1 is DFQATT, CDR2 SNEGSKA (reference sequence). The CDR3 DNA reads TGCAGTGCTAGAGATCCTACGGGGGGTGAGACCCAGTACTTC. Its protein is CSARDPTGGETQYF.

The V call is TRBV20-1, the J call TRBJ2-5, with TRBD2 matching 9 bases. Germline CDR1 and CDR2: DFQATT and SNEGSKA (reference sequence). This CDR3 comprises 14 residues. V dropped 4 bases and J dropped 2; count of bases not matched to a gene: 5. The CDR3 protein is CSAKRGAPQETQYF. The CDR3 nucleotides are TGCAGTGCTAAGCGGGGGGCGCCTCAAGAGACCCAGTACTTC.

The V and J genes are TRBV5-4 and TRBJ2-1, with 7 nucleotides matching TRBD1. V lost 2 bases, J lost 4 bases, and 6 bases stayed unmatched. The CDR3 is 15 amino acids. The germline gives CDR1 SGHNT, CDR2 YYREEE (reference sequence). The CDR3 spells CASSLPRDRYNEQFF. Written as DNA, the CDR3 is TGTGCCAGCAGCTTACCCCGGGACAGATACAATGAGCAGTTCTTC.

The chain links TRBV7-9 to TRBJ2-1; TRBD2 matches 13 bases. The V gene end was trimmed by 7 bases and the J gene end by 8 bases; junction bases not matched to a gene: 5. CDR1 and CDR2 (germline): SEHNR, FQNEAQ (reference sequence). This CDR3 has 14 residues. As DNA, the CDR3 is TGTGCCAGCACCCGGGGACTAGCGGGGTATGAGCAGTTCTTC. It specifies CASTRGLAGYEQFF.

In this sample, this clonotype turned up a few times. The gene calls are TRBV11-2 and TRBJ2-3; 9 bases match TRBD2. Germline CDR1 reads SGHAT; CDR2 reads FQNNGV. The CDR3 runs 21 residues. V was clipped by 5 bases and J by 0 bases; unmatched bases: 21. The CDR3 sequence is CASSRRDLAGSVFRSTDTQYF. CDR3 DNA: TGTGCCAGCAGCCGGCGGGACCTAGCGGGAAGCGTATTCAGAAGCACAGATACGCAGTATTTT. The whole variable domain, remainder taken from reference TRBV11-2 and TRBJ2-3, is EAGVAQSPRYKIIEKRQSVAFWCNPISGHATLYWYQQILGQGPKLLIQFQNNGVVDDSQLPKDRFSAERLKGVDSTLKIQPAKLEDSAVYLCASSRRDLAGSVFRSTDTQYFGPGTRLTVL.

The chain joins TRBV5-1 to TRBJ2-5; 7 nucleotides agree with TRBD1. CDR3 length equals 14 residues. After removal of 7 bases from V and 1 base from J, the junction contained 7 bases not matched to a gene. The germline CDR1 and CDR2 sequences are SGHRS and YFSETQ. Here the CDR3 reads CASGDSGPQETQYF. CDR3 coding DNA: TGCGCCAGCGGGGACAGTGGCCCCCAAGAGACCCAGTACTTC.